One sample yielded the 9 T cell receptor beta chains listed below, sequenced in a study of T cells after posttransplantation cyclophosphamide. Assay used: immunoSEQ multiplex PCR; TCRdb lists only in-frame clones, some missing. The sample contains 10,000 to 15,000 clones, about 83% of which appear only once. What was sequenced was memory CD4+ T cells sorted from PBMCs. The receptors shown here come from a man aged 50 to 59 in good health, CMV-negative, and a related stem cell transplant donor.

This sequence joins TRBV7-7 and TRBJ2-5, with 8 bases aligning to TRBD2. The V gene's germline CDR1 is SSHAT and CDR2 FNYEAQ (reference sequence). This CDR3 has 13 residues. CDR3 nucleotides: TGTGCTAGCGGCTCGGGACTAGGAGAGACCCAGTACTTC. This translates into CASGSGLGETQYF. Drawing the rest from reference TRBV7-7 and TRBJ2-5, the complete variable domain is GAGVSQSPRYKVTKRGQDVTLRCDPISSHATLYWYQQALGQGPEFLTYFNYEAQPDKSGLPSDRFSAERPEGSISTLTIQRTEQRDSAMYRCASGSGLGETQYFGPGTRLLVL.

This clone has just one count. The chain recombines TRBV2 with TRBJ2-1; no clear D gene. Germline CDR1 reads SNHLY; CDR2 reads FYNNEI. V lost 1 base, J lost 3 bases, and 13 bases lay in between. There are 16 residues in the CDR3. The CDR3 DNA is TGTGCCAGCAGTGAAGACCCTCATACGGGCTACAATGAGCAGTTCTTC. Translation: CASSEDPHTGYNEQFF.

The genes are TRBV2 and TRBJ2-3; 9 bases are a match to TRBD1. V was pared by 4 bases and J by 5 bases, with 4 bases of the junction left unmatched. Germline V gene data show CDR1 as SNHLY and CDR2 as FYNNEI. The CDR3 consists of 14 residues. The CDR3 DNA reads as TGTGCCAGCAGTGCGACGACAGGGGGAGATACGCAGTATTTT. It translates to CASSATTGGDTQYF.

This clone appeared a few times. The chain combines TRBV2 with TRBJ1-1, with TRBD1 identical over 9 bases. CDR3 length: 15 residues. From germline, CDR1 is SNHLY and CDR2 FYNNEI. After removal of 7 bases from V and 1 base from J, the junction contained 7 bases not matched to a gene. The CDR3 coding sequence is TGTGCCAGCACCCTCAACAGGGGGCGGAACACTGAAGCTTTCTTT. This gives the protein CASTLNRGRNTEAFF.

The V and J genes are TRBV7-9 and TRBJ2-7; TRBD1 is a possible D gene (6 bases). The CDR3 covers 13 residues. Trimming stripped 6 bases from V and 5 bases from J, with 14 bases between. The germline V gene has CDR1 SEHNR and CDR2 FQNEAQ (reference sequence). Written as DNA, the CDR3 is TGTGCCAGCAGTACTCAGGGGTTCCACGAGCAGTACTTC. Protein sequence: CASSTQGFHEQYF.

The table lists this clone with a count of one. The V and J genes are TRBV19 and TRBJ2-5, with 8 bases matching TRBD2. Losses at the gene ends were 0 bases for V and 5 bases for J; bases not matched to a gene: 5. CDR1 LNHDA and CDR2 SQIVND come from the germline V gene (reference sequence). This CDR3 is 15 amino acids long. The CDR3 sequence: CASSIEGGLAETQYF. The CDR3 nucleotides are TGTGCCAGTAGTATAGAGGGAGGACTAGCCGAGACCCAGTACTTC.

This chain joins TRBV7-8 and TRBJ2-7; D is perhaps TRBD2 (7 bases). V lost 1 base to trimming and J lost 7 bases, with 14 bases between them. The CDR3 totals 14 residues. Germline loops: CDR1 SGHVS, CDR2 FQNEAQ. This chain's CDR3 is CASSLGGGTPEQYF. In nucleotides, the CDR3 is TGTGCCAGCAGCTTAGGGGGGGGCACCCCAGAGCAGTACTTC.

This clone was detected a few times. CDR3 nucleotide sequence: TGCGCCAGCAGCCAAGACGACAGGGGACAAGAGACCCAGTACTTC. Translating it yields CASSQDDRGQETQYF. The chain uses TRBV4-3 and TRBJ2-5, with TRBD1 matching 8 bases. V was clipped by 0 bases and J by 2 bases; unmatched bases: 2. CDR3 length: 15 residues. Germline lookup yields CDR1 LGHNA and CDR2 YSLEER.

CDR3 nucleotides: TGTGCCAGTAGTATAGATCGGGGCGGGAGCGGGGAGCTGTTTTTT. It yields the protein CASSIDRGGSGELFF. The chain combines TRBV19 with TRBJ2-2; 7 bases align to TRBD2. Per germline, CDR1 LNHDA and CDR2 SQIVND (reference sequence). This CDR3 is built from 15 residues. With V trimmed by 0 bases and J by 7 bases, 5 bases remained unmatched.